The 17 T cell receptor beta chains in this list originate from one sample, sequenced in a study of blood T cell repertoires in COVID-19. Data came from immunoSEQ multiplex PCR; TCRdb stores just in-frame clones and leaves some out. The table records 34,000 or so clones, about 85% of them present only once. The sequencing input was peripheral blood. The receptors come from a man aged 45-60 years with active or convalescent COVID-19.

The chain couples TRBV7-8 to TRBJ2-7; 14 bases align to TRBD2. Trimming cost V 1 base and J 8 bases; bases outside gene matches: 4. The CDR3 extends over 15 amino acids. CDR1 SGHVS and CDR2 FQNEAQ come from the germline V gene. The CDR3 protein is CASSLGRLAGGQQYF. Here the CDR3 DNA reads TGTGCCAGCAGCTTAGGAAGACTAGCGGGAGGGCAGCAGTACTTC.

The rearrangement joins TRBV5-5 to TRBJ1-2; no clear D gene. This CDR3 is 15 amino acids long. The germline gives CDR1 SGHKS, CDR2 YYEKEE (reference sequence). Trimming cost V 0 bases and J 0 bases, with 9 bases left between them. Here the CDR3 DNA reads TGTGCCAGCAGCTTGGCCCCAGGTTCTAACTATGGCTACACCTTC. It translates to CASSLAPGSNYGYTF.

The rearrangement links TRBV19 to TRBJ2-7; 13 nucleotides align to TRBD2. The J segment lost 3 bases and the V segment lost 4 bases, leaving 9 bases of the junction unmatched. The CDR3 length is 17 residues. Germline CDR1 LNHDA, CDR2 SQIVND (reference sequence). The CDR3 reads CASSTGLAGVGLYEQYF. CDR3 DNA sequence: TGTGCCAGTAGTACAGGACTAGCGGGAGTGGGCCTCTACGAGCAGTACTTC.

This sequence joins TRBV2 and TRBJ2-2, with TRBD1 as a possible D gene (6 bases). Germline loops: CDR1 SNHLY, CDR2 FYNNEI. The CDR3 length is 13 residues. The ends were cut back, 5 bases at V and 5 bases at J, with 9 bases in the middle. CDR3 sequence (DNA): TGTGCCAGCAGTTATCAGGGGACCGGGGAGCTGTTTTTT. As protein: CASSYQGTGELFF. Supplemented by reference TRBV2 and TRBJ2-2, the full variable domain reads EPEVTQTPSHQVTQMGQEVILRCVPISNHLYFYWYRQILGQKVEFLVSFYNNEISEKSEIFDDQFSVERPDGSNFTLKIRSTKLEDSAMYFCASSYQGTGELFFGEGSRLTVL.

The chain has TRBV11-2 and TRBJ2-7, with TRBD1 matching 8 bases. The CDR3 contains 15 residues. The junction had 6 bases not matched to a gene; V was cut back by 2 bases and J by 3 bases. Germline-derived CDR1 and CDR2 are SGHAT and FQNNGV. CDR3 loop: CASSLTGQGNYEQYF. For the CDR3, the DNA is TGTGCCAGCAGCTTAACCGGACAGGGCAACTACGAGCAGTACTTC.

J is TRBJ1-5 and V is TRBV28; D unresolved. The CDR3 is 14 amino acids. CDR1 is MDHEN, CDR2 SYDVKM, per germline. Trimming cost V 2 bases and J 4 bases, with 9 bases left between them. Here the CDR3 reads CASSLAGINQPQHF. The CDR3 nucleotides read TGTGCCAGCAGTTTAGCGGGGATAAATCAGCCCCAGCATTTT.

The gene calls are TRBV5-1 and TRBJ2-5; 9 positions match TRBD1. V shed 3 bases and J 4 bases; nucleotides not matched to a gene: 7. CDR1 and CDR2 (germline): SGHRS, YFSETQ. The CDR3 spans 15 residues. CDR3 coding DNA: TGCGCCAGCAGCTCGAGGGACAGGGCGGCAGAGACCCAGTACTTC. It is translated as CASSSRDRAAETQYF.

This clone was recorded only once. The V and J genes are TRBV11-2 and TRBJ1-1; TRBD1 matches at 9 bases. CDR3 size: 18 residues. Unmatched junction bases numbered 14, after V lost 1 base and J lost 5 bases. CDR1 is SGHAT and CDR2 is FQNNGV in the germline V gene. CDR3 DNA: TGTGCCAGCAGCTTAGGTTCCGGGACAGGGTTGGTGGGAACTGAAGCTTTCTTT. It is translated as CASSLGSGTGLVGTEAFF.

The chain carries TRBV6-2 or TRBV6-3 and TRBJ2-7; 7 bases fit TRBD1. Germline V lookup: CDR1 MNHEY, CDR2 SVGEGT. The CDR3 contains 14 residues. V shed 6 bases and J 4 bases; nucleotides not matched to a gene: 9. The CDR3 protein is CASRPLDRIYEQYF. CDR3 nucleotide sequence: TGTGCCAGCAGACCTTTGGACAGGATATACGAGCAGTACTTC.

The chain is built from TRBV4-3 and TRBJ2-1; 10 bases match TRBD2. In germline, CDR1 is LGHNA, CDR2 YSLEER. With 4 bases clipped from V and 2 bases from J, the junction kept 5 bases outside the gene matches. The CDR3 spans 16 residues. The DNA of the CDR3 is TGCGCCAGCAGCCCGACCGGACTAGCGGCCTACAATGAGCAGTTCTTC. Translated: CASSPTGLAAYNEQFF.

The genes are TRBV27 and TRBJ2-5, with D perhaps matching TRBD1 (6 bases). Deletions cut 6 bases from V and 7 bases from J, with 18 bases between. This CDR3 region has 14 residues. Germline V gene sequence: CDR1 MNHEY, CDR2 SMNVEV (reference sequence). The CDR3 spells CASRSQGLSWTQYF. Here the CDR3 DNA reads TGTGCCAGCAGATCACAGGGTCTATCTTGGACCCAGTACTTC.

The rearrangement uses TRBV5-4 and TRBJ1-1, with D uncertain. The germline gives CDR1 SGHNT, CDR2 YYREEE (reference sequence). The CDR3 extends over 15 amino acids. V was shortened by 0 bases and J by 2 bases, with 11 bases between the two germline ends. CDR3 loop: CASSLVEGFNTEAFF. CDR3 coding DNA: TGTGCCAGCAGCTTGGTGGAGGGTTTTAACACTGAAGCTTTCTTT.

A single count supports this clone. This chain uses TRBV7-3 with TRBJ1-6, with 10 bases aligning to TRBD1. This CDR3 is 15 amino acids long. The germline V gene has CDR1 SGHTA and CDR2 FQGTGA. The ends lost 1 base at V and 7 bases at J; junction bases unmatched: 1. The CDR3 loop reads CASSLRDRGNSPLHF. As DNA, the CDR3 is TGTGCCAGCAGCTTAAGGGACAGGGGCAATTCACCCCTCCACTTT.

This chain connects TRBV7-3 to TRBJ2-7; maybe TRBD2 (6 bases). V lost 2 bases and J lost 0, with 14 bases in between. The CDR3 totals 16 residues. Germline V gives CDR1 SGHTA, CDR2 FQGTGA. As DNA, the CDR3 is TGTGCCAGCAGCTTAGCCGGTAGCGGATACTCCTACGAGCAGTACTTC. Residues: CASSLAGSGYSYEQYF.

CDR3 bases: TGTGCCAGCAGTCTACCTACAGGGGGCAGGAGAGGCTACACCTTC. Translated: CASSLPTGGRRGYTF. The chain combines TRBV28 with TRBJ1-2; 9 bases line up with TRBD1. This CDR3 comprises 15 residues. The germline V gene encodes CDR1 MDHEN and CDR2 SYDVKM. Germline trimming cut 5 bases from V and 8 bases from J; bases unmatched to any gene: 12.

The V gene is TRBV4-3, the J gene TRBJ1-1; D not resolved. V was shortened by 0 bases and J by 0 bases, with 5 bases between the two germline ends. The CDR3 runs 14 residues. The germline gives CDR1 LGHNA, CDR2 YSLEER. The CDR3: CASSQDGMNTEAFF. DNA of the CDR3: TGCGCCAGCAGCCAAGACGGGATGAACACTGAAGCTTTCTTT.

For the CDR3, the DNA is TGCGCCAGCAGCCTCACCGGGACAGGGACTGAAAAACTGTTTTTT. It is translated as CASSLTGTGTEKLFF. The rearrangement links TRBV4-3 to TRBJ1-4; 9 bases align to TRBD1. Germline-derived CDR1 and CDR2 are LGHNA and YSLEER. The J segment lost 7 bases and the V segment lost 4 bases, leaving 7 bases of the junction unmatched. This CDR3 is built from 15 residues.